Below are 10 T cell receptor beta chains sequenced from a single sample in a study of cytomegalovirus exposure and HLA in healthy donors. PCR involved 60 Vbeta and 13 Jbeta primers. Only in-frame clones appear in the TCRdb table, and some are missing; sequencing was by immunoSEQ multiplex PCR. The sample holds 100,000 to 150,000 clones, 60% to 80% seen once. Source material: PBMCs. The source is a female donor in good health and CMV-seronegative.

The chain has TRBV7-9 and TRBJ2-1, with D perhaps matching TRBD2 (6 bases). CDR1 is SEHNR and CDR2 is FQNEAQ in the germline V gene (reference sequence). This CDR3 region has 14 residues. The V end was cut by 3 bases, the J end by 9 bases, with 15 bases between. CDR3 in amino acids: CASSFQNPGGEQFF. Written as DNA, the CDR3 is TGTGCCAGCAGCTTTCAGAATCCCGGGGGTGAGCAGTTCTTC.

This chain links TRBV27 with TRBJ2-7; the match to TRBD2 covers 7 bases. V was pared by 5 bases and J by 0 bases, with 10 bases of the junction left unmatched. The germline V gene has CDR1 MNHEY and CDR2 SMNVEV (reference sequence). The CDR3 runs 16 residues. The CDR3 sequence is CASSGGAGASSYEQYF. In DNA, the CDR3 is TGTGCCAGCAGTGGAGGGGCGGGAGCGAGCTCCTACGAGCAGTACTTC.

This chain uses TRBV19 with TRBJ2-7, with TRBD1 identical over 9 bases. The germline V gene encodes CDR1 LNHDA and CDR2 SQIVND (reference sequence). Trimming removed 7 bases from V and 3 bases from J; junction bases left unmatched: 4. This CDR3 spans 13 amino acids. The CDR3 DNA follows: TGTGCCAGTATTGGACAGGGGTTCTACGAGCAGTACTTC. Protein product: CASIGQGFYEQYF. The full variable domain, with the rest looked up from reference TRBV19 and TRBJ2-7, is DGGITQSPKYLFRKEGQNVTLSCEQNLNHDAMYWYRQDPGQGLRLIYYSQIVNDFQKGDIAEGYSVSREKKESFPLTVTSAQKNPTAFYLCASIGQGFYEQYFGPGTRLTVT.

The CDR3 bases are TGCGCCAGCAGCCAAGATGGGCCGGGACAGCCCTCCTACGAGCAGTACTTC. The encoded protein is CASSQDGPGQPSYEQYF. This chain uses TRBV4-3 with TRBJ2-7, with 7 bases fitting TRBD1. V lost 0 bases to trimming and J lost 0 bases; unmatched junction nucleotides: 8. CDR1 LGHNA and CDR2 YSLEER come from the germline V gene. The CDR3 sequence is 17 residues long.

This chain joins TRBV6-1 and TRBJ1-2, with 9 bases lining up with TRBD1. In germline, CDR1 is MNHNS, CDR2 SASEGT. The V and J ends lost 6 bases and 8 bases, in that order; junction bases with no gene match: 4. The length of the CDR3 is 12 residues. The CDR3 protein is CASRGTGTGYTF. The DNA of the CDR3 is TGTGCCAGCAGGGGGACAGGGACCGGCTACACCTTC.

V usage is TRBV7-2 and J usage is TRBJ2-7; 13 bases fit TRBD2. Germline values: CDR1 SGHTA, CDR2 FQGNSA. This CDR3 has 17 residues. J lost 3 bases, V lost 5 bases, and 10 bases had no gene match. CDR3 nucleotide sequence: TGTGCCAGCAGCCGGAGGGGGGGACTAGCGGGAATCTACGAGCAGTACTTC. Protein sequence: CASSRRGGLAGIYEQYF.

V and J are TRBV29-1 and TRBJ2-7, with 7 nucleotides matching TRBD1. Germline V CDR1 and CDR2: SQVTM, ANQGSEA. Unmatched junction bases numbered 5, after V lost 4 bases and J lost 5 bases. The CDR3 runs 12 residues. The CDR3 here is CSVVRGRNEQYF. In DNA form, the CDR3 reads TGCAGCGTTGTAAGGGGGCGCAACGAGCAGTACTTC.

The V call is TRBV28, the J call TRBJ2-7; D perhaps matches TRBD1 (5 bases). The V gene lost 4 bases and the J gene lost 0 bases, with 19 bases spanning the gap. The CDR3 contains 17 residues. The germline gives CDR1 MDHEN, CDR2 SYDVKM. CDR3 DNA sequence: TGTGCCAGCAGTTCCCTCTTTGGGGCAGCATTCTCCTACGAGCAGTACTTC. Translation gives CASSSLFGAAFSYEQYF.

This clone was detected only a few times. CDR3 loop: CASSFDRGLEKLFF. The CDR3 bases are TGTGCCAGCAGTTTCGACAGGGGGCTGGAAAAACTGTTTTTT. The chain carries TRBV6-5 and TRBJ1-4; 10 bases align to TRBD1. The CDR3 sequence is 14 residues long. CDR1 MNHEY and CDR2 SVGAGI come from the germline V gene. With 4 bases clipped from V and 8 bases from J, the junction kept 4 bases outside the gene matches.

The chain carries TRBV7-8 and TRBJ2-1; 13 bases align to TRBD2. Germline CDR1 reads SGHVS; CDR2 reads FQNEAQ. V was clipped by 1 base and J by 6 bases; unmatched bases: 0. This CDR3 comprises 15 residues. CDR3 DNA sequence: TGTGCCAGCAGCTTAGGGACTAGCGGGGGCAATGAGCAGTTCTTC. It is translated as CASSLGTSGGNEQFF.